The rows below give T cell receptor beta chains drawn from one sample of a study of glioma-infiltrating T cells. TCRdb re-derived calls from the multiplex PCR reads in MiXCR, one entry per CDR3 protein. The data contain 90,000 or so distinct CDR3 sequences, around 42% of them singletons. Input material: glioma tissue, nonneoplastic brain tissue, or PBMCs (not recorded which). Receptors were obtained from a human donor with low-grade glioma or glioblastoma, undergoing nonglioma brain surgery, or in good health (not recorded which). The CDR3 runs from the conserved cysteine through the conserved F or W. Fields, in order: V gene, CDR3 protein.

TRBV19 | CASSPPPSGKNNEQFF
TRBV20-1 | CSASGPGLVEQFF
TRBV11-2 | CASSLDPAGIRSYEQYF
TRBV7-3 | CASSPTGGGGRETKYF
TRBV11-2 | CASSLAGLAGSTDTQYF
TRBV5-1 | CASSPHGANENTGELFF
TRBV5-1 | CASSLGDGRANYGYTF
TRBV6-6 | CASSYQGQGETQYF
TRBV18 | CASSQGVNTEAFF
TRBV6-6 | CASSYYGTAGYEQYF
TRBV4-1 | CDSSQVVDRANSPLHF
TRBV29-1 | CSVEEGPRLDQYF
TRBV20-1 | CSARGQVTGASTNSYGQYF
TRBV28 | CASRGGGESGQPQHF
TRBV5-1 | CASSLGLDNEQFF
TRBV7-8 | CASSLGGQGYYEQYF
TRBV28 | CASSRQGEVGNQPQHF
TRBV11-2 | CASSLALGNQPQHF
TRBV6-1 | CASTEGGETEAFF
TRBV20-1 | CSARGVDNLYEQYF
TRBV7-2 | CASSFAGTDHQPQHF
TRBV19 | CASSIAGGYEQYF
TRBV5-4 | CASSPMGTSEEQYF
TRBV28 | CASSWNTDTQYF
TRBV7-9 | CASSSLRSGELFF
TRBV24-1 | CATIDLADANAQYF
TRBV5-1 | CASSSRDGRDFTDTQYF
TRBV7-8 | CASSLGGLGTDTQYF
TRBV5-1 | CASSPPRNEQFF
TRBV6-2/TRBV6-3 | CASNPSRTTGEQFF
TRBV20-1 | CSARRTGSYEQYF
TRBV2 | CASRAGTGPLRSEQFF
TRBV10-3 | CTIRTSENSGANVLTF
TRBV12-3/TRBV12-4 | CASSKARSGTYEQYF
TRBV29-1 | CSAQGVRNYEQYF
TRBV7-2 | CASSPRQGFHNEQFF
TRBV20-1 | CSARSTPMGNQPQHF
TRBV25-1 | CASNAAGGFEKLFF
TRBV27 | CASSLYLETGIPNEQFF
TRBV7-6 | CASSHPRGGQYF
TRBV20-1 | CSAEGQGWETQYF
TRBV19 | CAGSIDSIGLAGEYEQYF
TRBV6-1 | CASRAGQYEQYF
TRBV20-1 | CSARSFSGSRCSEQFF